The clone carrying this TCR beta chain is categorized as medium-sized. Its antigen is undetermined. V lost 5 bases, J lost 6 bases, and 10 bases lay in between. The germline V gene encodes CDR1 DFQATT and CDR2 SNEGSKA (reference sequence). The CDR3 has 11 residues. Antigen-specific CD4+ T cells were first expanded with viral peptide pools by the ViraFEST assay and only then sequenced. The authors isolated CD4+ T cells after nine to eleven days of culture. Negative nucleocapsid antibody tests before and after vaccination confirmed no previous SARS-CoV-2 infection. This entry is derived from a study of vaccination effects on CD4 cells after COVID-19. The assay was immunoSEQ multiplex PCR, and TCRdb's table has in-frame clones only and misses some. The sample has around 45,000 clones, around 77% seen once; the top ten hold under 14%.

The chain uses TRBV20-1 and TRBJ1-2, with TRBD1 as a possible D gene (6 bases). This clonotype originated in a human donor who received a COVID-19 vaccine. The material sequenced was CD4+ T cells from PBMCs cultured with SARS-CoV-2 spike peptides, taken before COVID-19 vaccination. The CDR3 loop reads CSAGNRDGYTF. The CDR3 DNA reads TGCAGTGCTGGAAACAGGGATGGCTACACCTTC.